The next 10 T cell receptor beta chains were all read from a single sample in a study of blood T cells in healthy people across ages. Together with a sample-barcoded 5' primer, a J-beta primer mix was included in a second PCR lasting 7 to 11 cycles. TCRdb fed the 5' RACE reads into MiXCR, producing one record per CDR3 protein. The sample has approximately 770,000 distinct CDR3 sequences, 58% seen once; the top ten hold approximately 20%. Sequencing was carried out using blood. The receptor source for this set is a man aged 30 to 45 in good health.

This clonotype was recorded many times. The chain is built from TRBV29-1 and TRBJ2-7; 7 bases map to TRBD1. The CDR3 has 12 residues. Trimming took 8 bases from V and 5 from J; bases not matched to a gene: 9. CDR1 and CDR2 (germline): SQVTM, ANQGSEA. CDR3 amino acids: CSFGTDRDEQYF. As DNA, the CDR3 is TGCAGCTTCGGGACAGACCGTGACGAGCAGTACTTC.

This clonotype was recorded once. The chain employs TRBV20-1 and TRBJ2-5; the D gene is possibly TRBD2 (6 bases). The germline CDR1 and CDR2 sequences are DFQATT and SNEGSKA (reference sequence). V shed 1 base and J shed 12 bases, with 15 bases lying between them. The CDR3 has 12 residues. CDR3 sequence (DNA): TGCAGTGCTAGAGTCCCGGGACTGGAAAAGTACTTC. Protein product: CSARVPGLEKYF.

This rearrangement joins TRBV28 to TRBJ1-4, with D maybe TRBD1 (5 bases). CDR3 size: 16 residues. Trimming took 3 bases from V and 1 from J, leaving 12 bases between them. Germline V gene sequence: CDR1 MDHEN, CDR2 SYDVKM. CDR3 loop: CASSLWTLITNEKLFF. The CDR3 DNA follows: TGTGCCAGCAGTTTGTGGACACTCATAACTAATGAAAAACTGTTTTTT.

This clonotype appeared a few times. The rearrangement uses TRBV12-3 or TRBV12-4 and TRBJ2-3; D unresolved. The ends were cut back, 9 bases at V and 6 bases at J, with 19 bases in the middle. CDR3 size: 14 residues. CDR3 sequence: CASSVSTRVDTQYF. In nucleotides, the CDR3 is TGTGCCAGTTCGGTTTCGACTCGGGTGGATACGCAGTATTTT.

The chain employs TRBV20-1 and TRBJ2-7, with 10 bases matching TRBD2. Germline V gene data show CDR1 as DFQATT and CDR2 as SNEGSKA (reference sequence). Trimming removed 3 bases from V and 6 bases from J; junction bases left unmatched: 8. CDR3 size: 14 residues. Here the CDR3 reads CSASPPGLATEQYF. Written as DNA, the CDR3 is TGCAGTGCTAGCCCTCCGGGACTAGCGACCGAGCAGTACTTC.

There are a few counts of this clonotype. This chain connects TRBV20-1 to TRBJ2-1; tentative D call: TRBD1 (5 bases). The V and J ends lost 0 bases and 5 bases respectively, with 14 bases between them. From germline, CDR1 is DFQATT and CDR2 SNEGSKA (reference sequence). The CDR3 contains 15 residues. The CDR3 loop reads CSARDVGASNNEQFF. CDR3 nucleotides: TGCAGTGCTAGAGATGTTGGGGCGAGCAACAATGAGCAGTTCTTC.

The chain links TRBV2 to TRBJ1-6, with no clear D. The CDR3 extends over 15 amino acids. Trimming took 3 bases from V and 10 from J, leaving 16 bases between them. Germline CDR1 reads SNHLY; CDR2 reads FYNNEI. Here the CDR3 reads CASSEETPSRSPLHF. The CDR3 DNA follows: TGTGCCAGCAGTGAGGAGACCCCAAGTAGGTCACCCCTCCACTTT.

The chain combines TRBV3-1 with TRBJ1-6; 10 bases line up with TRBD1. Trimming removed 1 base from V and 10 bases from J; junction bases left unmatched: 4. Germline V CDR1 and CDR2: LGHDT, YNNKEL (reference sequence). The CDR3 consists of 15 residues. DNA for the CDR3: TGTGCCAGCAGCCAAGCCGGGACAGGGGAATCACCCCTCCACTTT. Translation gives CASSQAGTGESPLHF.

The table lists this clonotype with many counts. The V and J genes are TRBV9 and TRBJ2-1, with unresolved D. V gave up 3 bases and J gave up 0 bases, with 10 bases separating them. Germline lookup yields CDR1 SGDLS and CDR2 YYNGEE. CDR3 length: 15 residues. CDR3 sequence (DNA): TGTGCCAGCAGCGAGACCGAGGCCTCCTACAATGAGCAGTTCTTC. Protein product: CASSETEASYNEQFF.

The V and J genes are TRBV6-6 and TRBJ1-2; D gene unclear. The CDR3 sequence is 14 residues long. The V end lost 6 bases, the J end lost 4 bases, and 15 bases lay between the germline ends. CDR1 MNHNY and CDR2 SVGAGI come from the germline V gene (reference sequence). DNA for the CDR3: TGTGCCAGCAGCCCGGGATCCTTGTTCTATGGCTACACCTTC. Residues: CASSPGSLFYGYTF.